This T cell receptor beta chain was recorded in a study of T cell repertoires in cytomegalovirus infection. In TCRdb, the reads were re-called with MiXCR into one record per CDR3 protein. The sample lists around 740,000 distinct CDR3 sequences; approximately 34% were seen once. The CDR3 has 16 amino acids. CDR1 is SGHRS, CDR2 YFSETQ, per germline. V lost 5 bases to trimming and J lost 3 bases; unmatched junction nucleotides: 2. V and J are TRBV5-1 and TRBJ2-1; 16 bases map to TRBD2. This TCR was recovered from a human donor in good health (CMV status not recorded). Some clones in this sample may be carry-over from other donors' samples. Sequenced: PBMCs. The CDR3 bases are TGCGCCAGCAGGGGACTAGCGGGGGGGCTCTACAATGAGCAGTTCTTC. Translated: CASRGLAGGLYNEQFF.